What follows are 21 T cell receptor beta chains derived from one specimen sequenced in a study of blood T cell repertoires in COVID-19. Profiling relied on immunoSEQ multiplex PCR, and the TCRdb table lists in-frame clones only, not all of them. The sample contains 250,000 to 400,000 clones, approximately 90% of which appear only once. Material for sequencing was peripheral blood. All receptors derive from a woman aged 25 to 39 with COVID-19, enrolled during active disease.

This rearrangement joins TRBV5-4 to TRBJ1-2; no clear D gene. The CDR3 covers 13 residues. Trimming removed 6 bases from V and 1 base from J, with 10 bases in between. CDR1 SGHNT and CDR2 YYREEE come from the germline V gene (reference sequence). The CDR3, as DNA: TGTGCCAGCAAAATTGTCAGTAACTATGGCTACACCTTC. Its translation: CASKIVSNYGYTF. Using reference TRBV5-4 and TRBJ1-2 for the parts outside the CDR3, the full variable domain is ETGVTQSPTHLIKTRGQQVTLRCSSQSGHNTVSWYQQALGQGPQFIFQYYREEENGRGNFPPRFSGLQFPNYSSELNVNALELDDSALYLCASKIVSNYGYTFGSGTRLTVV.

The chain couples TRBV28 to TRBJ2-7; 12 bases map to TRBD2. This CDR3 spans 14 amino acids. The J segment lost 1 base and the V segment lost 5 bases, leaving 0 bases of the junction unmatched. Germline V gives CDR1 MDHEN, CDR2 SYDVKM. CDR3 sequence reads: CASSLAGGSYEQYV. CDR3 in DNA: TGTGCCAGCAGTCTAGCGGGGGGGTCCTACGAGCAGTACGTC.

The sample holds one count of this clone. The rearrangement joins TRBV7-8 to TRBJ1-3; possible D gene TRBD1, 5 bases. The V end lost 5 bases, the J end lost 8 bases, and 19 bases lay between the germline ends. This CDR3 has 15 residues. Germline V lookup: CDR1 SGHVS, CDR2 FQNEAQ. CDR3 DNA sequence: TGTGCCAGCAGCCATCGGAGGGGCCCCGGGGACACCATATATTTT. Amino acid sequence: CASSHRRGPGDTIYF.

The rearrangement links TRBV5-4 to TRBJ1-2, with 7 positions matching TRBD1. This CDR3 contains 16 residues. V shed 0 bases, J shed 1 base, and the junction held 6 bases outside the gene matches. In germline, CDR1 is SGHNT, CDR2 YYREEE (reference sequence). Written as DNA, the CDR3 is TGTGCCAGCAGCTTGGAGACAGGGATAAATAACTATGGCTACACCTTC. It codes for CASSLETGINNYGYTF.

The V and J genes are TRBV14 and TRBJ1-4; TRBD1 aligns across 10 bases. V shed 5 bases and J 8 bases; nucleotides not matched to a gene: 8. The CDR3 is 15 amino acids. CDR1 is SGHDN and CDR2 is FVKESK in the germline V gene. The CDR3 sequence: CASSYGTGVREKLFF. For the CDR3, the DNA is TGTGCCAGCAGCTACGGGACAGGGGTTAGAGAAAAACTGTTTTTT.

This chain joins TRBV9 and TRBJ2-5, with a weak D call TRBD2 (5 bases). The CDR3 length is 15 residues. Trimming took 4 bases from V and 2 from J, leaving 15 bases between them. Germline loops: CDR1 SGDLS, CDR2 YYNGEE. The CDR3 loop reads CASSPFGVAQETQYF. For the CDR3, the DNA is TGTGCCAGCAGCCCCTTTGGGGTAGCGCAAGAGACCCAGTACTTC.

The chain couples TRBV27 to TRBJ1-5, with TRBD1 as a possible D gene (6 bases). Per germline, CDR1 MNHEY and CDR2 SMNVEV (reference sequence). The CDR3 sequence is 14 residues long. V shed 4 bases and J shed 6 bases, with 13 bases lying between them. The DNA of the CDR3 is TGTGCCAGCAGTTCCACAGGGATTGGTCAGCCCCAGCATTTT. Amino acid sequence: CASSSTGIGQPQHF.

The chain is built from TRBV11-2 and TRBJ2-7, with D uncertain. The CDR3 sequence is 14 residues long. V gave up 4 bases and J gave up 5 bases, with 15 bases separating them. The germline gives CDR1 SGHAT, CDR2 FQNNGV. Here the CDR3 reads CASSSSGTLDEQYF. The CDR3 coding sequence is TGTGCCAGCAGCTCATCTGGCACGTTGGACGAGCAGTACTTC.

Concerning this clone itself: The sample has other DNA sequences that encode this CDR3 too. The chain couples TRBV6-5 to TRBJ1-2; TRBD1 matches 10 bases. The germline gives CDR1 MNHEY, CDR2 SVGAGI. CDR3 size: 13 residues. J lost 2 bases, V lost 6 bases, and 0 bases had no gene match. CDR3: CASRGQGNYGYTF. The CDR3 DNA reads TGTGCCAGCAGGGGACAGGGGAACTATGGCTACACCTTC.

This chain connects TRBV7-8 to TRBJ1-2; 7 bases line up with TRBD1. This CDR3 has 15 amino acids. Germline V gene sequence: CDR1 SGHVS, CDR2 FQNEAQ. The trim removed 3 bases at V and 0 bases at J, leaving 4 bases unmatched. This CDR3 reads CASSFQTGANYGYTF. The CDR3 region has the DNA TGTGCCAGCAGCTTTCAAACAGGGGCTAACTATGGCTACACCTTC.

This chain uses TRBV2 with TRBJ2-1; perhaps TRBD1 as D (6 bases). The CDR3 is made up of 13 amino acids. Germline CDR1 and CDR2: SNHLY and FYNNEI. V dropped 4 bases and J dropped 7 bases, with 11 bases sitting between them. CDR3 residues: CASSVVGANEQFF. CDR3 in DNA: TGTGCCAGCAGTGTGGTGGGGGCGAATGAGCAGTTCTTC. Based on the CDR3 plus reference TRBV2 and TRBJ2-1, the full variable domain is EPEVTQTPSHQVTQMGQEVILRCVPISNHLYFYWYRQILGQKVEFLVSFYNNEISEKSEIFDDQFSVERPDGSNFTLKIRSTKLEDSAMYFCASSVVGANEQFFGPGTRLTVL.

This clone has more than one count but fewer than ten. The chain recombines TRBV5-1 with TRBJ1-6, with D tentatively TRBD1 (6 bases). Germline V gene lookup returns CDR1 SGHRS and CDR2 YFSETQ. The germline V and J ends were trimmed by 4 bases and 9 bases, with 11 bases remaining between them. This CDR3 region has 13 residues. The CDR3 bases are TGCGCCAGCAGCCTGGAGGGGGTTTCACCCCTCCACTTT. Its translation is CASSLEGVSPLHF. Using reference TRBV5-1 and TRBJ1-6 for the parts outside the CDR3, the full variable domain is KAGVTQTPRYLIKTRGQQVTLSCSPISGHRSVSWYQQTPGQGLQFLFEYFSETQRNKGNFPGRFSGRQFSNSRSEMNVSTLELGDSALYLCASSLEGVSPLHFGNGTRLTVT.

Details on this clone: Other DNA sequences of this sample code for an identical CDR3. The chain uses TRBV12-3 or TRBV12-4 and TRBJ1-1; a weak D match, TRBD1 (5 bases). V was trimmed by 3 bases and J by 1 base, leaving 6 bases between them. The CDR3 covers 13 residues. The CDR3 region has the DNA TGTGCCAGCAGTTTCGGGGGGAACACTGAAGCTTTCTTT. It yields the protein CASSFGGNTEAFF.

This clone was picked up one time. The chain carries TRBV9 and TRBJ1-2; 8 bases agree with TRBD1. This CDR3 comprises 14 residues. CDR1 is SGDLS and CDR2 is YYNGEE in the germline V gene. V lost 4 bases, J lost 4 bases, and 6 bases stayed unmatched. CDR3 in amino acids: CASSSGQGGYGYTF. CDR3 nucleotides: TGTGCCAGCAGCTCTGGACAGGGAGGCTATGGCTACACCTTC.

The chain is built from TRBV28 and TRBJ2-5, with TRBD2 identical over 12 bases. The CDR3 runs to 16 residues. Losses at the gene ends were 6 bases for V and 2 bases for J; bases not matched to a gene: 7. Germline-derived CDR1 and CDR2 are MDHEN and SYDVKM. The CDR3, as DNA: TGTGCCAGCAGACGTACTAGCGGGGGGCAACAAGAGACCCAGTACTTC. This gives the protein CASRRTSGGQQETQYF.

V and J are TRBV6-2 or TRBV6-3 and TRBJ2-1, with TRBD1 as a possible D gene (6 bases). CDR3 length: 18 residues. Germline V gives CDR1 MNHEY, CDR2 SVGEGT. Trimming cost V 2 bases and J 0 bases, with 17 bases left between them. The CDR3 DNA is TGTGCCAGCAGTTACCGTTTTTCGGGACACAGCTCCTACAATGAGCAGTTCTTC. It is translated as CASSYRFSGHSSYNEQFF.

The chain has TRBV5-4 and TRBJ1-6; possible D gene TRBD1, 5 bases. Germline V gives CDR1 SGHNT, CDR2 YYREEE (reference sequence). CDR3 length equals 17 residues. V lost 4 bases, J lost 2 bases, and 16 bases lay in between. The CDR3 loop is CASSPDTFRTYNSPLHF. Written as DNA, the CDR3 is TGTGCCAGCAGCCCGGACACGTTTAGGACCTATAATTCACCCCTCCACTTT.

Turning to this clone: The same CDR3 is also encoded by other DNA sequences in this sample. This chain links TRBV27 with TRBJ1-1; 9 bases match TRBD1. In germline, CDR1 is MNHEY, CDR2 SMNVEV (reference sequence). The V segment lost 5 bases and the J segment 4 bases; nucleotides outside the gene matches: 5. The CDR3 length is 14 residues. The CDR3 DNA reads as TGTGCCAGCAGTAGGGACAGGGTGGGCACTGAAGCTTTCTTT. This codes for CASSRDRVGTEAFF.

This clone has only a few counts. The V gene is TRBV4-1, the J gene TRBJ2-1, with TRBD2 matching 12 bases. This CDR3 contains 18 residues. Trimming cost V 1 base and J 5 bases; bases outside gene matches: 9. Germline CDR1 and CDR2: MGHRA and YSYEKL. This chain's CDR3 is CASSQVFRLAGENNEQFF. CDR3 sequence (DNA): TGCGCCAGCAGCCAAGTATTCAGACTAGCGGGGGAAAACAATGAGCAGTTCTTC.

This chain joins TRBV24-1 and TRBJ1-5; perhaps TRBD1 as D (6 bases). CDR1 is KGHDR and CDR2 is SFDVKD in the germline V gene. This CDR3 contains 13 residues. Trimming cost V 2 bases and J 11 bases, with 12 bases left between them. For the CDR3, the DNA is TGTGCCACCAGTGATTGGGAGGGGGGGGCCCAGCATTTT. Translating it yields CATSDWEGGAQHF.

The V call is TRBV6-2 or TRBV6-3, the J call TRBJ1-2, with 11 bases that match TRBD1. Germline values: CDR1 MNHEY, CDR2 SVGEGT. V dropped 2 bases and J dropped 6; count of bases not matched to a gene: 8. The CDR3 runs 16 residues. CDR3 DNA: TGTGCCAGCAGTTACCCCACGGACAGGGGGCCACATGGCTACACCTTC. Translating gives CASSYPTDRGPHGYTF.